The clone carrying this T cell receptor beta chain showed up many times. What it recognizes is unknown. TCRdb independently ran MiXCR on the reads; one entry per CDR3 protein. The sample has fewer than 250,000 distinct CDR3 sequences; approximately 22% are singletons. This CDR3 spans 16 amino acids. CDR1 is SGHVS, CDR2 FNYEAQ, per germline. V was clipped by 1 base and J by 6 bases, with 16 bases between them. These data originate in a study of T cell repertoires in cytomegalovirus infection. Study at large: Indicated by public TCR beta signatures were CMV infection and matching HLA type. Overall study findings and caveats: CMV-specific TCR beta clonotypes restricted by HLA-C dominated the ex vivo response.

This TCR was recovered from a human donor in good health (CMV status not recorded). Some clones in this sample may be carry-over from other donors' samples. Sequencing was performed on CD8+ T cells from PBMCs. V gene TRBV7-6 combines with J gene TRBJ2-1; D is perhaps TRBD1 or TRBD2 (5 bases each). The CDR3 DNA follows: TGTGCCAGCAGCTTAGTACGGGGACGGACTTCCAATGAGCAGTTCTTC. This gives the protein CASSLVRGRTSNEQFF.